This T cell receptor beta chain was recorded in a study of T cell responses to AZD1222 COVID-19 vaccine. Germline assignment: CDR1 LGHDT and CDR2 YNNKEL (reference sequence). V dropped 0 bases and J dropped 2 bases, with 8 bases sitting between them. The CDR3 loop spans 15 amino acids. This clone has a handful of counts. The protocol was immunoSEQ multiplex PCR, while the TCRdb copy is restricted to in-frame clones and leaves out a portion. Seen here are 120,000 or so clones, just over 90% observed once, and the top ten hold 7.2%. This sample comprised peripheral blood, obtained on day 0 of AZD1222 vaccination. This rearrangement joins TRBV3-1 (or the pseudogene TRBV3-2) to TRBJ1-3; D call uncertain. The receptor was derived from an adult in good health. This CDR3 is CASSQELRTGNTIYF. CDR3 nucleotide sequence: TGTGCCAGCAGCCAAGAATTGAGAACTGGAAACACCATATATTTT.